This T cell receptor (beta chain) was sequenced during a study of lymphopenia after photon versus proton radiotherapy. There are 15 residues in the CDR3. The V end lost 0 bases, the J end lost 8 bases, and 14 bases lay between the germline ends. In germline, CDR1 is SGHRS, CDR2 YFSETQ. Sequencing was performed with immunoSEQ multiplex PCR; in TCRdb, only in-frame clones are kept and a portion is missing. Among approximately 170,000 clones, less than 90% were seen once, and the ten largest hold roughly 4.7%. The gene calls are TRBV5-1 and TRBJ1-4; possible D gene TRBD1, 5 bases. Sample: peripheral blood, taken from a patient treated with photon-based radiotherapy. The origin of this receptor is a man aged 45-60 years with gastric cancer. CDR3 protein: CASSLAGQGGEKLFF. Here the CDR3 DNA reads TGCGCCAGCAGCTTGGCCGGCCAGGGAGGGGAAAAACTGTTTTTT. The entire variable domain, with the rest obtained from reference TRBV5-1 and TRBJ1-4, is as follows: KAGVTQTPRYLIKTRGQQVTLSCSPISGHRSVSWYQQTPGQGLQFLFEYFSETQRNKGNFPGRFSGRQFSNSRSEMNVSTLELGDSALYLCASSLAGQGGEKLFFGSGTQLSVL.